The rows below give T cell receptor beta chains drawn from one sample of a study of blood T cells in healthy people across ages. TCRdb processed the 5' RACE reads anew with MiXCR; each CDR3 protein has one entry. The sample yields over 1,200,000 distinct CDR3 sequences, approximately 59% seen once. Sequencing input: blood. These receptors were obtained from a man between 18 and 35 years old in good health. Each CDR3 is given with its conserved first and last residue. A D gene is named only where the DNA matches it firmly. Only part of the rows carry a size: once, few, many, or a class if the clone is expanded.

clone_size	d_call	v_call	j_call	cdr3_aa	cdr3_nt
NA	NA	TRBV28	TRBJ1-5	CASNDQPQHF	TGTGCCAGCAACGATCAGCCCCAGCATTTT
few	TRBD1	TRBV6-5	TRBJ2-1	CASRGTGTGYNEQFF	TGTGCCAGCAGGGGAACCGGGACAGGCTACAATGAGCAGTTCTTC
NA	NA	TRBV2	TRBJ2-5	CASAGLSSNLQYF	TGTGCCAGTGCGGGACTGTCCTCTAACCTCCAGTACTTC
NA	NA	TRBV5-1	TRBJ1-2	CASSPSLTGNYGYTF	TGCGCCAGCAGCCCCTCACTGACGGGGAACTATGGCTACACCTTC
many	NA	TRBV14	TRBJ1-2	CASSVAGYGYTF	TGTGCCAGCAGTGTGGCTGGGTATGGCTACACCTTC
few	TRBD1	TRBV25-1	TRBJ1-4	CASSESGTGNEKLFF	TGTGCCAGCAGTGAATCGGGGACAGGGAACGAAAAACTGTTTTTT
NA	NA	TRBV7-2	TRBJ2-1	CASSLVGGGAVNEQFF	TGTGCCAGCAGCTTAGTTGGGGGCGGCGCGGTCAATGAGCAGTTCTTC
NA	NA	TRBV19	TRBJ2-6	CASSIVGGAGANVLTF	TGTGCCAGTAGTATAGTCGGGGGAGCGGGGGCCAACGTCCTGACTTTC
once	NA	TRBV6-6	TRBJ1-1	CASSYEATEAFF	TGTGCCAGCAGTTACGAAGCCACTGAAGCTTTCTTT
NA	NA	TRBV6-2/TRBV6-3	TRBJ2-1	CASSSRGGGSYNEQFF	TGTGCCAGCAGTAGCCGAGGGGGAGGCTCCTACAATGAGCAGTTCTTC
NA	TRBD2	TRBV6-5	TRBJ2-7	CASSCSMTGGYEQYF	TGTGCCAGCAGTTGCTCGATGACGGGGGGCTACGAGCAGTACTTC
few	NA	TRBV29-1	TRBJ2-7	CSVEDPSGSQVEQYF	TGCAGCGTTGAAGATCCCTCAGGGAGTCAAGTCGAGCAGTACTTC
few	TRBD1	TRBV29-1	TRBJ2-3	CSAGQGLDTQYF	TGCAGCGCGGGACAGGGCCTAGATACGCAGTATTTT
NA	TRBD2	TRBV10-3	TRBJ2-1	CAISESSGRHNEQFF	TGTGCCATCAGTGAGTCTAGCGGGAGGCACAATGAGCAGTTCTTC
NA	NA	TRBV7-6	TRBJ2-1	CASSLPDGGRAASYNEQFF	TGTGCCAGCAGCTTACCGGACGGCGGTAGGGCGGCATCCTACAATGAGCAGTTCTTC
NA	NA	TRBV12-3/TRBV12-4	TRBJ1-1	CASSRGTGLEAFF	TGTGCCAGCAGTCGAGGGACGGGCTTAGAAGCTTTCTTT
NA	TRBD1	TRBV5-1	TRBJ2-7	CASSPTGVIYEQYF	TGCGCCAGCAGCCCGACAGGGGTGATTTACGAGCAGTACTTC
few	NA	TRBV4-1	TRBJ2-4	CASSQPGRSIAKNIQYF	TGCGCCAGCAGCCAGCCCGGAAGATCAATAGCCAAAAACATTCAGTACTTC
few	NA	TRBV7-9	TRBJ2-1	CATKMGNEQFF	TGTGCAACCAAAATGGGCAATGAGCAGTTCTTC
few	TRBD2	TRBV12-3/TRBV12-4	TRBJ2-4	CASSPRTSGREVKNIQYF	TGTGCCAGCAGTCCCCGGACTAGCGGGAGAGAGGTGAAAAACATTCAGTACTTC
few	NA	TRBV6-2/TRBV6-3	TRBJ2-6	CASTNPSGANVLTF	TGTGCCAGCACCAACCCCTCTGGGGCCAACGTCCTGACTTTC
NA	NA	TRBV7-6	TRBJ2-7	CAGSSMGGNALEQYF	TGTGCCGGCAGTTCAATGGGGGGAAACGCACTCGAGCAGTACTTC
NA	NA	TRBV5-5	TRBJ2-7	CASSQDDPTSYEQYF	TGTGCCAGCAGCCAGGATGACCCGACCTCCTACGAGCAGTACTTC
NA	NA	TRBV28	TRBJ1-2	CASSPGLQAVDGYTF	TGTGCCAGCAGTCCGGGCCTCCAGGCAGTCGATGGCTACACCTTC
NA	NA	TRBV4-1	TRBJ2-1	CASSQDTRLFYNEQFF	TGCGCCAGCAGCCAAGATACTAGACTGTTCTACAATGAGCAGTTCTTC
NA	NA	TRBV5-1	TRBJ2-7	CASSESGTQYEQYF	TGCGCCAGCAGCGAGTCCGGGACACAGTACGAGCAGTACTTC
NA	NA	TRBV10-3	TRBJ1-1	CAISESGREEAFF	TGTGCCATCAGTGAGTCGGGACGGGAGGAAGCTTTCTTT
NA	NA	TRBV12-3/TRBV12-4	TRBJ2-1	CASTRGDRKYNEQFF	TGTGCCAGCACCCGGGGGGACAGGAAATACAATGAGCAGTTCTTC
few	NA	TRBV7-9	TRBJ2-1	CASSFEVVEQFF	TGTGCCAGCAGCTTCGAGGTTGTTGAGCAGTTCTTC
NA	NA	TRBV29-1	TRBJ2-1	CSVIPISYNEQFF	TGCAGCGTTATACCGATCTCCTACAATGAGCAGTTCTTC
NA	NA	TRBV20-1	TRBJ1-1	CSARAPGGDTEAFF	TGCAGTGCTAGAGCCCCGGGGGGTGACACTGAAGCTTTCTTT
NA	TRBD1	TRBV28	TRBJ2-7	CASSPGTGGEYEQYF	TGTGCCAGCAGTCCGGGGACAGGGGGCGAATACGAGCAGTACTTC
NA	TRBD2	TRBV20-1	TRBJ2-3	CSARILAGAEDTQYF	TGCAGTGCTAGAATACTAGCGGGAGCAGAGGATACGCAGTATTTT
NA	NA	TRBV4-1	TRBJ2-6	CASSQDGPGGGANVLTF	TGCGCCAGCAGCCAAGATGGTCCAGGCGGTGGGGCCAACGTCCTGACTTTC
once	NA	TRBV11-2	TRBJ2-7	CAGGAMGSYEQYF	TGTGCCGGGGGGGCTATGGGGTCCTACGAGCAGTACTTC
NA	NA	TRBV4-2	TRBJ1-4	CASSQVQGRDEKLFF	TGTGCCAGCAGCCAAGTGCAGGGGAGAGATGAAAAACTGTTTTTT
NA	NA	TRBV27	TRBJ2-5	CASSPGVTEETQYF	TGTGCCAGCAGCCCGGGGGTGACAGAAGAGACCCAGTACTTC
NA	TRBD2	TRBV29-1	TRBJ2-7	CSVRLAGGPEQYF	TGCAGCGTCCGACTAGCGGGAGGGCCTGAGCAGTACTTC
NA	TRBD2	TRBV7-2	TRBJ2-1	CASSLRRRGDGWEQFF	TGTGCCAGCAGCTTAAGACGGCGGGGGGATGGATGGGAGCAGTTCTTC
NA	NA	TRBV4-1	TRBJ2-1	CASSQDMADYNEQFF	TGCGCCAGCAGCCAAGATATGGCGGACTACAATGAGCAGTTCTTC
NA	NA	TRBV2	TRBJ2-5	CASSAGSQGAQYF	TGTGCCAGCAGCGCCGGGTCACAGGGAGCCCAGTACTTC
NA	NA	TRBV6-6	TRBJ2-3	CASREGNTDTQYF	TGTGCCAGCAGAGAAGGGAACACAGATACGCAGTATTTT
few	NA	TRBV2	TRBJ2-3	CASSGGLYLTDTQYF	TGTGCCAGCAGTGGGGGTCTCTACCTAACAGATACGCAGTATTTT
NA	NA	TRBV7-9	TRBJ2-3	CASSLGRIDTDTQYF	TGTGCCAGCAGCTTAGGTCGGATCGACACAGATACGCAGTATTTT
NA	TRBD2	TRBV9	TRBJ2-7	CASSVVAGGTSRLYEQYF	TGTGCCAGCAGCGTAGTCGCAGGCGGGACTAGCAGGCTGTACGAGCAGTACTTC
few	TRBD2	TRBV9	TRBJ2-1	CASRAPGLAGNEQFF	TGTGCCAGCAGAGCTCCGGGACTAGCGGGAAATGAGCAGTTCTTC
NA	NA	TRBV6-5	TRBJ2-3	CASSYKDRADTQYF	TGTGCCAGCAGTTACAAAGACAGAGCAGATACGCAGTATTTT